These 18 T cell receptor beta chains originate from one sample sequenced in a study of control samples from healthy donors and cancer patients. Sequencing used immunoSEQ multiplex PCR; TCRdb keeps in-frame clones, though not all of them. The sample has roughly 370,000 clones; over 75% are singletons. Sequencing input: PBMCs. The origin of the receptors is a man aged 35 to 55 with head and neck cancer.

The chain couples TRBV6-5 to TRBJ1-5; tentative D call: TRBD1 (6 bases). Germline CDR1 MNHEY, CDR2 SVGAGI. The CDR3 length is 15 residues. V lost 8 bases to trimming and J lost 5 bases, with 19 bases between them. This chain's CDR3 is CASQKPGVSHQPQHF. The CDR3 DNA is TGTGCCAGCCAGAAGCCAGGGGTTAGTCATCAGCCCCAGCATTTT.

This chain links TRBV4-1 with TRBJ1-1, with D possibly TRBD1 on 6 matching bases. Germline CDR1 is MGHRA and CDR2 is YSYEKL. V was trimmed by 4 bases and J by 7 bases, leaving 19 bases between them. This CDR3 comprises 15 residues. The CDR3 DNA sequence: TGCGCCAGCAGCCGAGAGTGGACAGCCTCGTATGAAGCTTTCTTT. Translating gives CASSREWTASYEAFF.

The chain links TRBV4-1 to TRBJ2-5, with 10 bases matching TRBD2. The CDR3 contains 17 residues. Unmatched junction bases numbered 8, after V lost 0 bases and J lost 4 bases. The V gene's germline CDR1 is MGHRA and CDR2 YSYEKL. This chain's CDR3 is CASSQDHTSGTGETQYF. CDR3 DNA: TGCGCCAGCAGCCAAGATCACACTAGCGGGACTGGAGAGACCCAGTACTTC.

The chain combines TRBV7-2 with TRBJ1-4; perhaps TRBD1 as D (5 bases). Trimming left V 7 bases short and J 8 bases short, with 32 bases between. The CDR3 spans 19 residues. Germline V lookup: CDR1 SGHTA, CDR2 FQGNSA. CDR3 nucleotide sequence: TGTGCCAGCACCCGTCTTGGAGTAGGACGGCTCACTCGGGGGGAAAAACTGTTTTTT. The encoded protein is CASTRLGVGRLTRGEKLFF. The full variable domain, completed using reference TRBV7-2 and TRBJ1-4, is GAGVSQSPSNKVTEKGKDVELRCDPISGHTALYWYRQSLGQGLEFLIYFQGNSAPDKSGLPSDRFSAERTGGSVSTLTIQRTQQEDSAVYLCASTRLGVGRLTRGEKLFFGSGTQLSVL.

The CDR3 DNA is TGTGCCAGCACCCCCAGAGCCGGAAACACCATATATTTT. Its protein product is CASTPRAGNTIYF. This chain uses TRBV9 with TRBJ1-3; D gene unclear. The CDR3 covers 13 residues. Germline CDR1 is SGDLS and CDR2 is YYNGEE. Trimming removed 6 bases at V and 4 bases at J, with 11 bases between.

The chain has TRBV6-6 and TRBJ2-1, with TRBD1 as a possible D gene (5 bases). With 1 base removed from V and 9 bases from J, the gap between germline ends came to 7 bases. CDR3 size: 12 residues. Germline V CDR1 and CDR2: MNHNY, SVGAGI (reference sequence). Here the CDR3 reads CASSYLGVEQFF. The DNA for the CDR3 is TGTGCCAGCAGTTACTTAGGGGTTGAGCAGTTCTTC.

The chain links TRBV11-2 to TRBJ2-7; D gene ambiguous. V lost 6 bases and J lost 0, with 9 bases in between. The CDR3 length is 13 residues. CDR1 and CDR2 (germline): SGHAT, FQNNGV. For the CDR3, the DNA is TGTGCCAGCAGGTCCTATTCCTCCTACGAGCAGTACTTC. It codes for CASRSYSSYEQYF.

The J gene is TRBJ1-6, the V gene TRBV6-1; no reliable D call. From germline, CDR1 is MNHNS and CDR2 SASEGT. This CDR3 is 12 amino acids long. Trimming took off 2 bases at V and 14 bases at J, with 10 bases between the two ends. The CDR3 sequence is CASSELSVALHF. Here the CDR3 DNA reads TGTGCCAGCAGTGAACTTTCAGTGGCCCTCCACTTT.

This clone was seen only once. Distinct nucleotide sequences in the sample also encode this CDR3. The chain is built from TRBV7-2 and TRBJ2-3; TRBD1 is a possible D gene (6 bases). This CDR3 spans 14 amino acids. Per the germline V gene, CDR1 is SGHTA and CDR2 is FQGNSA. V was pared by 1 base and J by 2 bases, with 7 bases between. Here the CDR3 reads CASSLGGLTDTQYF. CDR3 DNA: TGTGCCAGCAGCTTAGGGGGGCTCACAGATACGCAGTATTTT.

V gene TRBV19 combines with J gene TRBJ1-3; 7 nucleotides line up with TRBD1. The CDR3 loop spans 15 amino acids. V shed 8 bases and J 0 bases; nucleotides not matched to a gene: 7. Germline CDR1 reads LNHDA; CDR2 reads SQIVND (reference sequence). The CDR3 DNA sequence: TGTGCCAGTGCCCCTCAGGGGGTCTCTGGAAACACCATATATTTT. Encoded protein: CASAPQGVSGNTIYF. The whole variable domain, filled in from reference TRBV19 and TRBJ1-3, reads DGGITQSPKYLFRKEGQNVTLSCEQNLNHDAMYWYRQDPGQGLRLIYYSQIVNDFQKGDIAEGYSVSREKKESFPLTVTSAQKNPTAFYLCASAPQGVSGNTIYFGEGSWLTVV.

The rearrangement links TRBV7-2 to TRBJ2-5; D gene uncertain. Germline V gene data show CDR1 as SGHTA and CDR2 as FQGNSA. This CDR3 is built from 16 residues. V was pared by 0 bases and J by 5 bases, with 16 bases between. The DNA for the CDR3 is TGTGCCAGCAGCTTAGCGTGGAACAGCCGGAAGGAGACCCAGTACTTC. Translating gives CASSLAWNSRKETQYF.

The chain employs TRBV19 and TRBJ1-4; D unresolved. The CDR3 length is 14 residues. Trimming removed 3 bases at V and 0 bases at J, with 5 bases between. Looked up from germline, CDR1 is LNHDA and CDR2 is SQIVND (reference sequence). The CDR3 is CASSIAATNEKLFF. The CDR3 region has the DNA TGTGCCAGTAGTATCGCTGCAACTAATGAAAAACTGTTTTTT.

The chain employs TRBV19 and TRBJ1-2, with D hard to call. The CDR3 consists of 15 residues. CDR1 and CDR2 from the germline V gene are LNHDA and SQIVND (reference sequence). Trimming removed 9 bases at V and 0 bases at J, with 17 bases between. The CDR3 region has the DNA TGTGCCAGCCAGACCGGGAGAATGGCTAACTATGGCTACACCTTC. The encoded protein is CASQTGRMANYGYTF.

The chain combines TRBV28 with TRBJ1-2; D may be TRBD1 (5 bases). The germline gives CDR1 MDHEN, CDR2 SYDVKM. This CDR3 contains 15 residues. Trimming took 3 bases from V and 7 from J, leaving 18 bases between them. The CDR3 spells CASSFSPQGQRGYTF. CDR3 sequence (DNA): TGTGCCAGCAGTTTTTCTCCCCAGGGTCAGCGTGGCTACACCTTC.

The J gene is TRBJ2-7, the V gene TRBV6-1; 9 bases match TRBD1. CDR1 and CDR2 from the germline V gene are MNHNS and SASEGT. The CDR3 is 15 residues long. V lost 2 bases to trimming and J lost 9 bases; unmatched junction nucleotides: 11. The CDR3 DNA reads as TGTGCCAGCAGTGAAACAGGACAGGGGATCGGAAGGCAGTACTTC. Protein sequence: CASSETGQGIGRQYF.

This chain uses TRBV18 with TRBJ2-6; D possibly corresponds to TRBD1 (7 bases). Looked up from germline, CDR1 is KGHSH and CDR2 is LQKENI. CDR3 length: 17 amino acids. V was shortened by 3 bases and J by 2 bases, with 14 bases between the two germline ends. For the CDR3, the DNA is TGTGCCAGCTCACCGCGGCAGGGGGAGGCTGGGGCCAACGTCCTGACTTTC. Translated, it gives CASSPRQGEAGANVLTF.

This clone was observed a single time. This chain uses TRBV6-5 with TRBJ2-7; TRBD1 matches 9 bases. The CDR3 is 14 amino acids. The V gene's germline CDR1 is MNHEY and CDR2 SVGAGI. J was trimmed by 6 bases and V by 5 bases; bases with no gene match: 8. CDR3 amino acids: CASSNRDRAGEQYF. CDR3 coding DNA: TGTGCCAGCAGTAACCGGGACAGGGCCGGCGAGCAGTACTTC.

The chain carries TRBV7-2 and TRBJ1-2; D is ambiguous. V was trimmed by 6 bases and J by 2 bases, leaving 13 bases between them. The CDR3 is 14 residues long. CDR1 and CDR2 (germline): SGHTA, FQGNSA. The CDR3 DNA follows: TGTGCCAGCAGGCTACCAGGCGGGAACTATGGCTACACCTTC. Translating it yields CASRLPGGNYGYTF. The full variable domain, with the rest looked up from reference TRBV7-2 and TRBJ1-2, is GAGVSQSPSNKVTEKGKDVELRCDPISGHTALYWYRQSLGQGLEFLIYFQGNSAPDKSGLPSDRFSAERTGGSVSTLTIQRTQQEDSAVYLCASRLPGGNYGYTFGSGTRLTVV.